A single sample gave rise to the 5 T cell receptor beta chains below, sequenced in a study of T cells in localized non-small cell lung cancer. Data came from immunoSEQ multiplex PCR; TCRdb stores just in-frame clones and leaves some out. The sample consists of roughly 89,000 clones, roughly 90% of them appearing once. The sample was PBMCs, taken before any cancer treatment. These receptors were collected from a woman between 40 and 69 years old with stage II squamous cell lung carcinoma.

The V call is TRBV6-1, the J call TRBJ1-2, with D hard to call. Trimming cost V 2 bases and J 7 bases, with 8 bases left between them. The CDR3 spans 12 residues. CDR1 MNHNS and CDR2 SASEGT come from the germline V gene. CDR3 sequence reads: CASSERASGYTF. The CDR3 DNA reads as TGTGCCAGCAGTGAAAGGGCCTCTGGCTACACCTTC.

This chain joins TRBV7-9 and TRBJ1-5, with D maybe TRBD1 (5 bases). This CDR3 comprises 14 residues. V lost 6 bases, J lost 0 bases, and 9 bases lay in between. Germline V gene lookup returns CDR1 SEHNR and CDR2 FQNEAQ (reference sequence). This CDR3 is CASSYDSSNQPQHF. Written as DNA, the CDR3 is TGTGCCAGCAGTTATGACAGTAGCAATCAGCCCCAGCATTTT. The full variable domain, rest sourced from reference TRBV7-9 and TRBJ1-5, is DTGVSQNPRHKITKRGQNVTFRCDPISEHNRLYWYRQTLGQGPEFLTYFQNEAQLEKSRLLSDRFSAERPKGSFSTLEIQRTEQGDSAMYLCASSYDSSNQPQHFGDGTRLSIL.

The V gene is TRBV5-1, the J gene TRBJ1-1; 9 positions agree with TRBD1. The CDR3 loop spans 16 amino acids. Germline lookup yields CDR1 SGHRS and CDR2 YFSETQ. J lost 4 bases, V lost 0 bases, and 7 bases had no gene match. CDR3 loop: CASSLGGTGIGTEAFF. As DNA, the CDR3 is TGCGCCAGCAGCTTGGGAGGGACAGGGATTGGCACTGAAGCTTTCTTT.

In DNA, the CDR3 is TGTGCCAGCAGACTCTGGACAGGACCGCTTGAAGCTTTCTTT. Its translation is CASRLWTGPLEAFF. The chain is built from TRBV2 and TRBJ1-1; 7 positions agree with TRBD1. Germline V lookup: CDR1 SNHLY, CDR2 FYNNEI. The CDR3 spans 14 residues. Trimming at V came to 6 bases and at J to 7 bases, leaving 11 bases not matched to a gene.

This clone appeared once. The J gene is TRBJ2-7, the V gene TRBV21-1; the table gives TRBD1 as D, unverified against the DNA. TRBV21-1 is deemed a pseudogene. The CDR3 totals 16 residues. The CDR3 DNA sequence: TGTGCCAGCAGCAGAGACAGGGAAGCCCCAGATTACGAGCAGTACTTC. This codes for CASSRDREAPDYEQYF.